This TCR beta chain was sequenced for a study of cytomegalovirus exposure and HLA in healthy donors. Primers for the PCR totalled 60 Vbeta and 13 Jbeta. Sequenced by immunoSEQ multiplex PCR; TCRdb stores in-frame clones only, minus some. The data contain roughly 120,000 clones, roughly four fifths of them singletons. CDR3 size: 14 residues. Trimming removed 0 bases at V and 3 bases at J, with 8 bases between. Germline assignment: CDR1 SQVTM and CDR2 ANQGSEA. The chain combines TRBV29-1 with TRBJ2-2; D is ambiguous. Sequencing was done on a sample of PBMCs. The TCR was taken from a woman in her 40s in good health and CMV-seropositive. The CDR3 DNA sequence: TGCAGCGTTGAAGATCCCCTCGACACCGGGGAGCTGTTTTTT. Residues: CSVEDPLDTGELFF.